Below are 14 T cell receptor beta chains sequenced from a single sample in a study of tumor-infiltrating lymphocytes in primary liver carcinoma. Starting from roughly 540 ng of total RNA, TCR beta cDNA was produced with a primer in the constant region. TCR beta libraries came from three nested multiplex PCR rounds using slightly modified ARM-PCR. The first two PCR rounds used TRBV1-TRBV30 primers with a Cbeta primer, around 10 cycles each. TCRdb independently ran MiXCR on the multiplex PCR reads; one entry per CDR3 protein. This sample has hundreds of thousands of distinct CDR3 sequences, with 50% to 60% found just once. Unsorted whole blood served as the source of blood RNA, and germline DNA was extracted as well. The sample consisted of peripheral blood. The source is a woman aged 25 to 39 with primary liver carcinoma and hepatitis B virus infection.

The chain combines TRBV30 with TRBJ1-3, with a weak D call TRBD1 (6 bases). The CDR3 is made up of 16 amino acids. Trimming took 5 bases from V and 4 from J, leaving 21 bases between them. Per the germline V gene, CDR1 is GTSNPN and CDR2 is SVGIG (reference sequence). CDR3 sequence: CAWGGFPDPKGNTIYF. CDR3 in DNA: TGTGCCTGGGGGGGCTTTCCGGACCCTAAGGGAAACACCATATATTTT.

This rearrangement joins TRBV14 to TRBJ2-1; 9 bases fit TRBD1. From germline, CDR1 is SGHDN and CDR2 FVKESK. The J segment lost 7 bases and the V segment lost 6 bases, leaving 13 bases of the junction unmatched. This CDR3 is 16 amino acids long. The CDR3 reads CASSRRQGGRLNEQFF. The CDR3 DNA follows: TGTGCCAGCAGTCGTCGACAGGGGGGCCGGTTAAATGAGCAGTTCTTC.

The chain combines TRBV28 with TRBJ1-2, with no clear D. Trimming cost V 5 bases and J 6 bases, with 16 bases left between them. Germline V gives CDR1 MDHEN, CDR2 SYDVKM. CDR3 length: 14 residues. The chain's CDR3 is CASSGQARWHGYTF. CDR3 bases: TGTGCCAGCAGTGGTCAGGCACGGTGGCATGGCTACACCTTC.

To note about this clonotype: The conserved closing phenylalanine or tryptophan is absent in this CDR3, likely reflecting a read error. The J gene is TRBJ2-1, the V gene TRBV7-9; D not certain. This CDR3 spans 10 amino acids. Germline-derived CDR1 and CDR2 are SEHNR and FQNEAQ (reference sequence). The CDR3 coding sequence is TGTGCTAGCAGCTCGAATGAGCAGTTCTTA. Translated: CASSSNEQFL.

The chain carries TRBV7-9 and TRBJ2-1; 9 nucleotides match TRBD2. The trim removed 11 bases at V and 7 bases at J, leaving 18 bases unmatched. CDR1 and CDR2 from the germline V gene are SEHNR and FQNEAQ (reference sequence). This CDR3 region has 16 residues. The CDR3 nucleotides are TGTGCCTCCCTATCCGGGCTAGCGGGAAAGAGAAATGAGCAGTTCTTC. Protein sequence: CASLSGLAGKRNEQFF. The whole variable domain, remainder taken from reference TRBV7-9 and TRBJ2-1, is DTGVSQNPRHKITKRGQNVTFRCDPISEHNRLYWYRQTLGQGPEFLTYFQNEAQLEKSRLLSDRFSAERPKGSFSTLEIQRTEQGDSAMYLCASLSGLAGKRNEQFFGPGTRLTVL.

This clonotype has more than one count but fewer than ten. The chain couples TRBV7-9 to TRBJ2-1; 7 positions agree with TRBD1. The germline CDR1 and CDR2 sequences are SEHNR and FQNEAQ (reference sequence). This CDR3 region has 14 residues. V trimming: 6 bases; J trimming: 3 bases; junction bases outside the gene matches: 5. This chain's CDR3 is CASRTGTDYNEQFF. The CDR3 nucleotides read TGTGCCAGCAGAACCGGGACAGACTACAATGAGCAGTTCTTC. The whole variable domain, remainder taken from reference TRBV7-9 and TRBJ2-1, is DTGVSQNPRHKITKRGQNVTFRCDPISEHNRLYWYRQTLGQGPEFLTYFQNEAQLEKSRLLSDRFSAERPKGSFSTLEIQRTEQGDSAMYLCASRTGTDYNEQFFGPGTRLTVL.

To note about this clonotype: A junction boundary mismatches the germline segment, possibly from a read error. The V gene is TRBV11-2, the J gene TRBJ1-1; 10 bases match TRBD1. The CDR3 covers 21 residues. The germline gives CDR1 SGHAT, CDR2 FQNNGV. This CDR3 is CASSLRGFSGQGGITNTVASF. CDR3 coding DNA: TGTGCCAGCAGCTTGAGGGGGTTTTCCGGACAGGGGGGGATCACGAACACTGTAGCTTCCTTT.

This clonotype was observed many times. This chain links TRBV4-1 with TRBJ2-5; possibly TRBD2 for D (5 bases). The CDR3 is 14 amino acids. Germline CDR1 MGHRA, CDR2 YSYEKL. Trimming stripped 3 bases from V and 5 bases from J, with 13 bases between. CDR3 in DNA: TGCGCCAGCAGCCACAGCCAGTCGGGGGAGACCCAGTACTTC. Translated: CASSHSQSGETQYF.

The rearrangement links TRBV4-2 to TRBJ1-2; 9 bases align to TRBD1. The V and J ends lost 1 base and 8 bases, in that order; junction bases with no gene match: 5. This CDR3 is built from 14 residues. Germline assignment: CDR1 LGHNA and CDR2 YNFKEQ. CDR3 DNA sequence: TGTGCCAGCAGCCAAGGGCACAGGGGGCACGGCTACACCTTC. As protein: CASSQGHRGHGYTF.

With respect to this clonotype: A much more abundant neighbour one base away suggests this may be a read error. The rearrangement links TRBV30 to TRBJ2-3; D unclear. Looked up from germline, CDR1 is GTSNPN and CDR2 is SVGIG (reference sequence). The CDR3 is 13 amino acids. The germline V and J ends were trimmed by 5 bases and 0 bases, with 9 bases remaining between them. The CDR3 here is CAWLVPSTDTQYF. CDR3 DNA: TGTGCCTGGCTAGTGCCCAGCACAGATACGCAGTATTTT.

With regard to this clonotype: The junction and the germline gene differ at one end; a read error may be behind it. The V call is TRBV11-3, the J call TRBJ1-2, with D possibly matching TRBD1 (6 bases). The CDR3 length is 13 residues. Germline loops: CDR1 SGHNT, CDR2 YENEEA. The CDR3 spells CASNLGGFEGYTF. The CDR3 DNA reads as TGTGCCAGCAACTTAGGGGGGTTCGAAGGCTACACCTTC. The full variable domain, its missing parts supplied by reference TRBV11-3 and TRBJ1-2, is EAGVVQSPRYKIIEKKQPVAFWCNPISGHNTLYWYLQNLGQGPELLIRYENEEAVDDSQLPKDRFSAERLKGVDSTLKIQPAELGDSAVYLCASNLGGFEGYTFGSGTRLTVV.

The J gene is TRBJ1-1, the V gene TRBV12-3 or TRBV12-4; no reliable D call. Trimming removed 3 bases from V and 1 base from J, with 9 bases in between. This CDR3 is 14 amino acids long. The DNA for the CDR3 is TGTGCCAGCAGTTTCGCAGTCGGGAACACTGAAGCTTTCTTT. It encodes CASSFAVGNTEAFF.

The chain combines TRBV24-1 with TRBJ2-5, with D tentatively TRBD1 (5 bases). This CDR3 has 14 residues. CDR1 is KGHDR and CDR2 is SFDVKD in the germline V gene. V was cut by 0 bases and J by 5 bases, with 9 bases left in between. The CDR3 DNA is TGTGCCACCAGTGATTTGGGGGCTGAGGAGACCCAGTACTTC. It codes for CATSDLGAEETQYF.

Comments on this clonotype: A much larger clone lies a single base off, so this may be a read error. This chain connects TRBV6-5 to TRBJ1-1; D might be TRBD1 (6 bases). The V end lost 8 bases, the J end lost 1 base, and 11 bases lay between the germline ends. Germline assignment: CDR1 MNHEY and CDR2 SVGAGI. The CDR3 is 13 amino acids. For the CDR3, the DNA is TGTGCCAGCGGCCGACAGGCGAACACTGAAGCTTTCTTT. Translation gives CASGRQANTEAFF.